This T cell receptor (beta chain) was captured by sequencing in a study of cytomegalovirus exposure and HLA in healthy donors. Regarding the study as a whole: A prior analysis recorded that most TCR beta V segments were productive about 87% or about 30% of the time.

This clone has just a few counts. Its antigen is not identified. The PCR employed 60 Vbeta primers together with 13 Jbeta primers. Assay used: immunoSEQ multiplex PCR; TCRdb lists only in-frame clones, some missing. The sample holds approximately 150,000 clones; 70% to 80% are singletons and the top ten take roughly 1.3%. The material sequenced was PBMCs. This TCR was sampled from a woman in her forties or fifties in good health and CMV-seronegative.

The DNA of the CDR3 is TGTGCCAGCAGTATGGACAGGAAGCATCAGCCCCAGCATTTT. Translated, it gives CASSMDRKHQPQHF. The J gene is TRBJ1-5, the V gene TRBV2; 7 bases line up with TRBD1. The CDR3 runs to 14 residues. V gave up 5 bases and J gave up 5 bases; unmatched junction bases: 6. CDR1 SNHLY and CDR2 FYNNEI come from the germline V gene.